This T cell receptor (beta chain) is drawn from a study of cytomegalovirus exposure and HLA in healthy donors. CDR3 size: 15 residues. Germline loops: CDR1 LGHNA, CDR2 YNFKEQ. Comments on this clone: Its antigen remains unknown.

Regarding the study as a whole: The majority of CMV-associated TCR beta chains were reported as apparently HLA-restricted in a later analysis.

60 Vbeta and 13 Jbeta primers were used in PCR. Generated by immunoSEQ multiplex PCR, the TCRdb table keeps only in-frame clones and is missing some. The sample holds about 160,000 clones, 76% seen once. The sequence was obtained from a man aged 55-75 years in good health and CMV-seronegative. The sequencing sample was made of PBMCs. The chain couples TRBV4-2 to TRBJ2-5; 8 bases line up with TRBD2. The better agreement between TRBJ2-7 and the DNA end casts doubt on the J call. CDR3 sequence reads: CASSQGAGASYEQYF. The CDR3 coding sequence is TGTGCCAGCAGCCAAGGAGCGGGGGCCTCCTACGAGCAGTACTTC.